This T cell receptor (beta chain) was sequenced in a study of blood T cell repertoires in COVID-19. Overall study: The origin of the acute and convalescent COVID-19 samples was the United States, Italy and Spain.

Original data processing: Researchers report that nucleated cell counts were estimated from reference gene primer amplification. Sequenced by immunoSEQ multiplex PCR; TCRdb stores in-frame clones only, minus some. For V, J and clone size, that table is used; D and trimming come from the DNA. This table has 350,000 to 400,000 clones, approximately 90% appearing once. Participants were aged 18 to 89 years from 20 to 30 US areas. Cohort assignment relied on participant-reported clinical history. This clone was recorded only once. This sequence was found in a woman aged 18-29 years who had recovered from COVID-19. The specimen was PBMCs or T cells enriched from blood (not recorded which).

CDR3 sequence: CASSIGLGPPIYEQYF. The CDR3 nucleotides are TGTGCCAGCAGTATAGGTTTGGGCCCCCCGATTTACGAGCAGTACTTC. V and J are TRBV27 and TRBJ2-7; D is uncertain. From germline, CDR1 is MNHEY and CDR2 SMNVEV (reference sequence). The CDR3 spans 16 residues. Deletions cut 5 bases from V and 4 bases from J, with 21 bases between.